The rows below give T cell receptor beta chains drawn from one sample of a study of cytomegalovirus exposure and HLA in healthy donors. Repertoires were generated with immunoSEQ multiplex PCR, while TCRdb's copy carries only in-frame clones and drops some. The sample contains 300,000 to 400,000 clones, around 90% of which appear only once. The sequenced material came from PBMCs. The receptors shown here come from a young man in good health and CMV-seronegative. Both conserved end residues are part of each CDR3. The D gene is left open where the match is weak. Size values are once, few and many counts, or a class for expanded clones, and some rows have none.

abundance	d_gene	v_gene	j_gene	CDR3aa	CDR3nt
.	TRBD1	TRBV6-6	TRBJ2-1	CASSYADRRNEQFF	TGTGCCAGCAGTTACGCGGACAGGAGGAATGAGCAGTTCTTC
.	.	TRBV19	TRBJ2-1	CASSISTGYHNEQFF	TGTGCCAGTAGTATCTCTACAGGGTACCACAATGAGCAGTTCTTC
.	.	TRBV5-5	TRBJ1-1	CASSKQQQLNTEAFF	TGTGCCAGCAGCAAACAACAGCAGCTGAACACTGAAGCTTTCTTT
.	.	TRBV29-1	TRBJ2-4	CSAVGQTKNIQYF	TGCAGCGCGGTAGGACAGACCAAAAACATTCAGTACTTC
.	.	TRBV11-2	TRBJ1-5	CASSLAGRSNQPQHF	TGTGCCAGCAGCTTAGCCGGCAGGAGCAATCAGCCCCAGCATTTT
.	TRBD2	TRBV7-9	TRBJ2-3	CASSLRGGLVDTQYF	TGTGCCAGCAGCTTGCGGGGGGGTTTGGTAGATACGCAGTATTTT
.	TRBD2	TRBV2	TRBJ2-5	CASSFRRTSVETQYF	TGTGCCAGCAGTTTCCGACGGACTAGCGTCGAGACCCAGTACTTC
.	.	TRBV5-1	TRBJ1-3	CASSQDSWSGNTIYF	TGCGCCAGCAGCCAGGACAGCTGGTCTGGAAACACCATATATTTT
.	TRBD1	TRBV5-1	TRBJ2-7	CASVTGDYEQYF	TGCGCCAGCGTTACAGGGGACTACGAGCAGTACTTC
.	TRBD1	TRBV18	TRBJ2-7	CASSPSAGVRGSYEQYF	TGTGCCAGCTCACCTAGCGCCGGTGTCAGGGGGTCATACGAGCAGTACTTC
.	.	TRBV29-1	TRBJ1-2	CSVGRIGYGYTF	TGCAGCGTTGGTAGGATCGGGTATGGCTACACCTTC
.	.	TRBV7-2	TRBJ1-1	CARGSPPMNTEAFF	TGTGCCAGGGGGAGTCCTCCTATGAACACTGAAGCTTTCTTT
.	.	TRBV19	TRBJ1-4	CASSITQGSEKLFF	TGTGCCAGTAGTATAACACAGGGCTCCGAAAAACTGTTTTTT
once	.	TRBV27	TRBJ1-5	CASSPTGSVSNQPQHF	TGTGCCAGCAGTCCAACAGGGTCCGTTAGCAATCAGCCCCAGCATTTT
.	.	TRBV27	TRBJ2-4	CASSFGRVGAKNIQYF	TGTGCCAGCAGTTTTGGGCGGGTCGGGGCCAAAAACATTCAGTACTTC
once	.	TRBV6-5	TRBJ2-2	CASSFRGRTDTGELFF	TGTGCCAGCAGTTTCAGAGGTCGTACTGACACCGGGGAGCTGTTTTTT
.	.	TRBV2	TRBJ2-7	CASSDRGIEQYF	TGTGCCAGCAGTGATAGGGGGATCGAGCAGTACTTC
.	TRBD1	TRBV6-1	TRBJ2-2	CAVGTGVLSGELFF	TGTGCCGTCGGGACAGGGGTTTTGTCCGGGGAGCTGTTTTTT
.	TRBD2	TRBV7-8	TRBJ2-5	CASSLGGGQETQYF	TGTGCCAGCAGCTTGGGCGGGGGCCAAGAGACCCAGTACTTC
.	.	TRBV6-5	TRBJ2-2	CASSYSGENTGELFF	TGTGCCAGCAGTTACTCCGGGGAGAACACCGGGGAGCTGTTTTTT
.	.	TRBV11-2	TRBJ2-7	CASSYQGRGYEQYF	TGTGCCAGCAGCTATCAGGGTCGGGGGTACGAGCAGTACTTC
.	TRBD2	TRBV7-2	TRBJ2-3	CASSSRLAGAYTDTQYF	TGTGCCAGCAGCTCAAGACTAGCGGGGGCCTACACAGATACGCAGTATTTT
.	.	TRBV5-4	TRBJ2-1	CASSSRYNEQFF	TGTGCCAGCAGCTCCCGTTACAATGAGCAGTTCTTC
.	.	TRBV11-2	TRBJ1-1	CASSTHPGGEAFF	TGTGCCAGCAGCACCCACCCGGGGGGGGAAGCTTTCTTT
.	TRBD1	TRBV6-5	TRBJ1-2	CASSYGDRGGYTF	TGTGCCAGCAGTTACGGGGACAGGGGTGGCTACACCTTC
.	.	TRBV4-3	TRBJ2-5	CASSPIVQETQYF	TGCGCCAGCAGCCCGATAGTGCAAGAGACCCAGTACTTC
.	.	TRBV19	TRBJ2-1	CASSLRMAPLYNEQFF	TGTGCCAGTAGTCTCCGAATGGCTCCGCTTTACAATGAGCAGTTCTTC
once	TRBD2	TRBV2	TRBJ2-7	CASSERGLTYEQYF	TGTGCCAGCAGTGAGCGGGGGTTGACCTACGAGCAGTACTTC